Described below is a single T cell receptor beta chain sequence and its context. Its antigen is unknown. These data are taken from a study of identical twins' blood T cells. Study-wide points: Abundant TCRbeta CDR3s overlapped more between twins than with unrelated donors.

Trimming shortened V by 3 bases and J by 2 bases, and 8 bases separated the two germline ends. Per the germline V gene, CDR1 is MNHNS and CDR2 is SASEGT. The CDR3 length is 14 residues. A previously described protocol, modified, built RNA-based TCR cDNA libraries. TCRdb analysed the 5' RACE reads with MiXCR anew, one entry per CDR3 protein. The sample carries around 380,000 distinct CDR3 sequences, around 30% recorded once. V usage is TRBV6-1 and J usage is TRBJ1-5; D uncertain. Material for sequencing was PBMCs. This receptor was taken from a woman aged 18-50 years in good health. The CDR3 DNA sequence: TGTGCCAGCAGTGATCGGAGTTGCAATCAGCCCCAGCATTTT. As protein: CASSDRSCNQPQHF.